The T cell receptor (beta chain) described here comes from a study of response to subunit inactivated influenza vaccine. This clonotype occurred a few times. Its cognate antigen is unknown. There are 14 residues in the CDR3. CDR1 LGHNA and CDR2 YNFKEQ come from the germline V gene. V lost 0 bases to trimming and J lost 4 bases, with 9 bases between them. Regarding the study as a whole: Few additional T cells are recruited per seasonal influenza vaccination, authors suggested.

Each CDR3 protein gets one entry after TCRdb re-called the RT-PCR reads with MiXCR. The repertoire has fewer than 600,000 distinct CDR3 sequences, 6% to 9% of them found once; the top ten carry approximately 14%. The receptor's source is a man aged 50 to 69 who received an inactivated influenza vaccine. This sequence joins TRBV4-2 and TRBJ1-1, with D possibly TRBD1 on 6 matching bases. The sample here was PBMCs from blood, taken about 24 months after vaccination. This CDR3 reads CASSQDRGATEAFF. The CDR3 coding sequence is TGTGCCAGCAGCCAAGATAGGGGGGCCACTGAAGCTTTCTTT.